Following are 3 T cell receptor beta chains from one sample sequenced in a study of T cells in Graves' hyperthyroidism and ophthalmopathy. The TCR beta CDR3 regions underwent amplification using RNA transcripts as the source. A set of HTBI primers served as the primers for a first-round RT-PCR of the TCR CDR3. One entry per CDR3 protein, called by TCRdb with MiXCR from the multiplex PCR reads. The sample consists of a few hundred thousand distinct CDR3 sequences, less than 20% of them appearing once. The sample was blood. All receptors come from a woman aged 18-29 years with Graves' hyperthyroidism.

This clonotype occurred many times. V and J are TRBV14 and TRBJ2-3, with 9 positions matching TRBD2. The CDR3 spans 14 residues. The J segment lost 6 bases and the V segment lost 5 bases, leaving 6 bases of the junction unmatched. Germline V CDR1 and CDR2: SGHDN, FVKESK. The CDR3 loop reads CASSYSGGLDTQYF. The DNA of the CDR3 is TGTGCCAGCAGCTATAGCGGGGGACTCGATACGCAGTATTTT.

Many counts were recorded for this clonotype. The chain recombines TRBV7-6 with TRBJ2-2; D ambiguous. This CDR3 spans 14 amino acids. The germline V gene has CDR1 SGHVS and CDR2 FNYEAQ. The V and J ends lost 7 bases and 2 bases respectively, with 11 bases between them. The CDR3 here is CASTNQRNTGELFF. Written as DNA, the CDR3 is TGTGCCAGCACGAACCAGCGAAACACCGGGGAGCTGTTTTTT.

At least ten counts were recorded for this clonotype. V usage is TRBV5-8 and J usage is TRBJ2-5, with TRBD2 as a possible D gene (6 bases). Germline CDR1 and CDR2: SGHTS and YDEGEE. Trimming cost V 5 bases and J 3 bases, with 11 bases left between them. This CDR3 comprises 13 residues. The CDR3, as DNA: TGTGCCAGCAGAGGGATAGCGGAAGAGACCCAGTACTTC. Protein: CASRGIAEETQYF. The whole variable domain, filled in from reference TRBV5-8 and TRBJ2-5, reads EAGVTQSPTHLIKTRGQQATLRCSPISGHTSVYWYQQALGLGLQFLLWYDEGEERNRGNFPPRFSGRQFPNYSSELNVNALELEDSALYLCASRGIAEETQYFGPGTRLLVL.